These 3 T cell receptor beta chains originate from one sample sequenced in a study of T cells in localized non-small cell lung cancer. Using immunoSEQ multiplex PCR, the repertoire was profiled, and TCRdb retains in-frame clones only, with some absent. Of more than 9,000 clones in the sample, around 45% were seen once. The material was lymph node tissue, obtained before any cancer treatment. The receptors come from a woman aged 35-75 years with stage II squamous cell lung carcinoma.

The genes are TRBV28 and TRBJ2-3; weak D call: TRBD2 (5 bases). CDR3 length: 12 amino acids. V lost 5 bases and J 7 bases, leaving 10 bases between the germline ends. Per the germline V gene, CDR1 is MDHEN and CDR2 is SYDVKM. CDR3 bases: TGTGCCAGCAGTGCGCGAGGGTATACGCAGTATTTT. As protein: CASSARGYTQYF.

The chain is built from TRBV19 and TRBJ1-5; 8 bases map to TRBD1. The CDR3 is 16 residues long. Germline CDR1 is LNHDA and CDR2 is SQIVND (reference sequence). V was pared by 3 bases and J by 1 base, with 5 bases of the junction left unmatched. The CDR3 bases are TGTGCCAGTAGTATGTCAGGGGGCTGGAGCAATCAGCCCCAGCATTTT. This codes for CASSMSGGWSNQPQHF.

The chain recombines TRBV6-8 with TRBJ1-5; D is unresolved. The CDR3 loop spans 16 amino acids. Trimming removed 2 bases at V and 2 bases at J, with 13 bases between. Germline CDR1 MNHGY, CDR2 SAAAGT. The CDR3 here is CASSYRGSRGNQPQHF. CDR3 sequence (DNA): TGTGCCAGCAGTTACCGTGGGTCCCGGGGCAATCAGCCCCAGCATTTT.